The 10 T cell receptor beta chains below all came from one sample that was sequenced in a study of blood T cell repertoires in COVID-19. Libraries were prepared by immunoSEQ multiplex PCR; TCRdb keeps only in-frame clonotypes and omits some of them. The sample consists of 55,000 or so clones, approximately 87% of them appearing once. Sequenced material: peripheral blood. The receptor source for this set is a man aged 55 to 70 with active or convalescent COVID-19.

The chain links TRBV5-4 to TRBJ2-5; 10 nucleotides line up with TRBD1. Germline V gene lookup returns CDR1 SGHNT and CDR2 YYREEE (reference sequence). The CDR3 totals 16 residues. V shed 4 bases and J 3 bases; nucleotides not matched to a gene: 9. CDR3 amino acids: CASSLRQGAGKETQYF. CDR3 DNA: TGTGCCAGCAGCCTTAGACAGGGGGCTGGTAAAGAGACCCAGTACTTC.

A single count supports this clone. V and J are TRBV27 and TRBJ2-1, with 7 bases fitting TRBD2. J gave up 9 bases and V 6 bases, and 5 bases lay outside the gene matches. CDR1 and CDR2 from the germline V gene are MNHEY and SMNVEV (reference sequence). The CDR3 runs 12 residues. The CDR3 here is CASRPWGGEQFF. The CDR3 DNA reads TGTGCCAGCAGGCCTTGGGGGGGTGAGCAGTTCTTC.

This chain uses TRBV6-5 with TRBJ2-5, with D maybe TRBD1 (6 bases). The CDR3 is 15 residues long. Germline V gene data show CDR1 as MNHEY and CDR2 as SVGAGI. Between the trimmed V and J ends, which lost 6 bases and 3 bases, there was a span of 17 bases. The CDR3 region has the DNA TGTGCCAGCAGACTACAGGGTTTAAGGGAAGAGACCCAGTACTTC. Translation: CASRLQGLREETQYF.

Here the CDR3 DNA reads TGTGCCAGCAGTGAGCAGGTTTTAGGGAACACTGAAGCTTTCTTT. Amino acid sequence: CASSEQVLGNTEAFF. The chain links TRBV2 to TRBJ1-1; the D is unclear. Trimming cost V 3 bases and J 1 base, with 12 bases left between them. Germline assignment: CDR1 SNHLY and CDR2 FYNNEI. The length of the CDR3 is 15 residues.

The rearrangement uses TRBV27 and TRBJ1-5; D is ambiguous. CDR1 and CDR2 (germline): MNHEY, SMNVEV (reference sequence). The CDR3 runs 12 residues. CDR3 DNA sequence: TGTTCCCCGCTTCCTATCGATCAGCCCCAGCATTTT. Translation gives CSPLPIDQPQHF.

This chain connects TRBV9 to TRBJ2-3; TRBD2 matches at 13 bases. This CDR3 is built from 16 residues. The germline gives CDR1 SGDLS, CDR2 YYNGEE. V was clipped by 3 bases and J by 4 bases; unmatched bases: 5. The CDR3 bases are TGTGCCAGCAGCGGTACTAGCGGGAGGGCCTCAGATACGCAGTATTTT. This codes for CASSGTSGRASDTQYF.

This clone turned up a few times. The chain carries TRBV27 and TRBJ2-7, with 7 nucleotides matching TRBD2. Trimming cost V 2 bases and J 2 bases; bases outside gene matches: 6. The length of the CDR3 is 15 residues. CDR1 MNHEY and CDR2 SMNVEV come from the germline V gene (reference sequence). CDR3 nucleotides: TGTGCCAGCAGTTTACAACGCGGGGGTACCTACGAGCAGTACTTC. Its protein product is CASSLQRGGTYEQYF.

This clone was counted between two and nine times. This rearrangement joins TRBV7-9 to TRBJ1-1, with TRBD1 matching over 10 bases. The CDR3 spans 14 residues. The V segment lost 5 bases and the J segment 1 base; nucleotides outside the gene matches: 1. Germline CDR1 is SEHNR and CDR2 is FQNEAQ (reference sequence). The CDR3 reads CASSGDRGNTEAFF. CDR3 nucleotide sequence: TGTGCCAGCAGCGGGGACAGGGGGAACACTGAAGCTTTCTTT.

The chain couples TRBV13 to TRBJ2-1, with D maybe TRBD2 (6 bases). The length of the CDR3 is 14 residues. V lost 4 bases and J 5 bases, leaving 12 bases between the germline ends. Per the germline V gene, CDR1 is PRHDT and CDR2 is FYEKMQ (reference sequence). CDR3 sequence: CASSSRRADNEQFF. The CDR3 DNA reads TGTGCCAGCAGCTCCCGGAGGGCGGACAATGAGCAGTTCTTC.

For this clone: Other DNA sequences in the same sample also yield this CDR3. This rearrangement joins TRBV7-9 to TRBJ2-2; tentatively, D is TRBD1 (6 bases). The CDR3 runs 14 residues. V gave up 3 bases and J gave up 5 bases, with 10 bases separating them. The germline gives CDR1 SEHNR, CDR2 FQNEAQ (reference sequence). CDR3 bases: TGTGCCAGCAGCTTGAGGCAGGGGACCGGGGAGCTGTTTTTT. This codes for CASSLRQGTGELFF.